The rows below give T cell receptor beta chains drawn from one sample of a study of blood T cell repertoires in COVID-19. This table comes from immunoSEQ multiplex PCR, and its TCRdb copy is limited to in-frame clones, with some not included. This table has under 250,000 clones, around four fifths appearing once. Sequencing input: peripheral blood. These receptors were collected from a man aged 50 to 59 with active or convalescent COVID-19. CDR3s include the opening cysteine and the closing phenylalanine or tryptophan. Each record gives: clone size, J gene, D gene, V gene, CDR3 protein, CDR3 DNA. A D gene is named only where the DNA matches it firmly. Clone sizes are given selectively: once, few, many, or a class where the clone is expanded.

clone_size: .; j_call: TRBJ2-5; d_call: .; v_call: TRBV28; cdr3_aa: CASSLGAEETQYF; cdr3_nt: TGTGCCAGCAGTTTAGGAGCGGAAGAGACCCAGTACTTC
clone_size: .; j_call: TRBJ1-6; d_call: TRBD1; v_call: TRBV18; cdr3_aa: CASTGQGNSPLHF; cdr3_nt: TGTGCCAGCACGGGACAGGGTAATTCACCCCTCCACTTT
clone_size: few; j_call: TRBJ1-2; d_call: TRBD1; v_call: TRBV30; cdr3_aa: CAWMLDRDYGYTF; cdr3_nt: TGTGCCTGGATGCTAGACAGGGACTATGGCTACACCTTC
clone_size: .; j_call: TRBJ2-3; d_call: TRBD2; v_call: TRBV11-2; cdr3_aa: CASSYRLAGVGSTDTQYF; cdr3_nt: TGTGCCAGCAGCTACAGACTAGCGGGAGTCGGTAGCACAGATACGCAGTATTTT
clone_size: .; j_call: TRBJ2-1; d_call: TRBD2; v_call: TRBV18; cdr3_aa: CASSPRGLARENEQFF; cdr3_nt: TGTGCCAGCTCACCACGGGGACTAGCTAGAGAGAATGAGCAGTTCTTC
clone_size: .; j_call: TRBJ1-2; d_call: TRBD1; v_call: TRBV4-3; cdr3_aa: CASSQAPGQGAWYGYTF; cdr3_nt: TGCGCCAGCAGCCAAGCCCCGGGACAGGGGGCTTGGTATGGCTACACCTTC
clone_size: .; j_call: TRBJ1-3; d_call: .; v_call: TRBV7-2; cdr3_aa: CASSLETSGNTIYF; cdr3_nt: TGTGCCAGCAGCTTAGAAACTTCTGGAAACACCATATATTTT
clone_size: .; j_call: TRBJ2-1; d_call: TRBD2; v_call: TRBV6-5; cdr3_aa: CASSRAGLAEAEFF; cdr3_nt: TGTGCCAGCAGTCGAGCGGGACTAGCGGAGGCAGAGTTCTTC
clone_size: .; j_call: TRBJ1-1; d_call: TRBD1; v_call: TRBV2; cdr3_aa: CASSEGRGRVPTEAFF; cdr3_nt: TGTGCCAGCAGTGAAGGCAGGGGGCGCGTGCCCACTGAAGCTTTCTTT
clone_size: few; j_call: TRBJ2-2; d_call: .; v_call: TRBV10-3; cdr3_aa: CAISEPGKIGELFF; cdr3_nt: TGTGCCATCAGTGAGCCGGGAAAGATCGGGGAGCTGTTTTTT
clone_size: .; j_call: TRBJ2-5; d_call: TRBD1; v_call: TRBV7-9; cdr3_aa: CASSLATGDAETQYF; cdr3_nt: TGTGCCAGCAGCTTAGCCACAGGGGACGCGGAGACCCAGTACTTC
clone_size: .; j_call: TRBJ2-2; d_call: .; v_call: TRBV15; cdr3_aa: CATRTEGSNTGELFF; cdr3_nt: TGTGCCACCCGTACCGAGGGATCTAACACCGGGGAGCTGTTTTTT
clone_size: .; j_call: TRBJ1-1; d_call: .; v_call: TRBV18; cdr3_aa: CASSLGGVASYTEAFF; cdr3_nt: TGTGCCAGCTCACTAGGCGGCGTTGCCTCCTACACTGAAGCTTTCTTT
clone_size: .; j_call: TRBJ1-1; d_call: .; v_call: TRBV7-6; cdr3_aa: CASSLSGLGNTEAFF; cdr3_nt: TGTGCCAGCAGCTTGAGCGGGCTTGGGAACACTGAAGCTTTCTTT
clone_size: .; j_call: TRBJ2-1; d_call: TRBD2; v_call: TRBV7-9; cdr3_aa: CASSFRRLAGGYNEQFF; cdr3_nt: TGTGCCAGCAGCTTCAGGCGGCTAGCGGGGGGCTACAATGAGCAGTTCTTC
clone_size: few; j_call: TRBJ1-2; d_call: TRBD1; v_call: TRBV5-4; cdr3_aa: CASSLWDRDGYTF; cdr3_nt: TGTGCCAGCAGCTTGTGGGACAGGGATGGCTACACCTTC
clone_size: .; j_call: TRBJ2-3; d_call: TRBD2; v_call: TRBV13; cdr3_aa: CASSLGGSGRFSTDTQYF; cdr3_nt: TGTGCCAGCAGCTTAGGCGGTAGCGGGAGGTTCAGCACAGATACGCAGTATTTT
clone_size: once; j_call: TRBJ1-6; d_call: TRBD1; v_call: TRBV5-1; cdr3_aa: CASTFDRGRSPLHF; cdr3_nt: TGCGCCAGCACCTTCGACAGGGGTCGGTCACCCCTCCACTTT
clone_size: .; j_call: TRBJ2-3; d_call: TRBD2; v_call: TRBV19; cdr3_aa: CASSTTSGGADTQYF; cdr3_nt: TGTGCCAGTAGTACTACTAGCGGGGGGGCAGATACGCAGTATTTT
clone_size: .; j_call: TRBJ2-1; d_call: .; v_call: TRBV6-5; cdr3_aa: CASSPQDGEEQFF; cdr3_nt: TGTGCCAGCAGCCCCCAAGACGGAGAAGAGCAGTTCTTC
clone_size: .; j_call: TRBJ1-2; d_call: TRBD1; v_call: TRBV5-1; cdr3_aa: CASSLGTGIYTF; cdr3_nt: TGCGCCAGCAGCTTGGGGACAGGGATCTACACCTTC
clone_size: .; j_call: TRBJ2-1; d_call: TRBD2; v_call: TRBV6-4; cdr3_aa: CASSVLAGEVYEQFF; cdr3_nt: TGTGCCAGCAGTGTGTTAGCGGGAGAGGTCTATGAGCAGTTCTTC
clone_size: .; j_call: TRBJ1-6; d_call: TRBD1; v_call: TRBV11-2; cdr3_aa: CASSPTSVGRGYNSPLHF; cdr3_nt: TGTGCCAGCAGCCCCACTTCGGTCGGCAGGGGGTATAATTCACCCCTCCACTTT
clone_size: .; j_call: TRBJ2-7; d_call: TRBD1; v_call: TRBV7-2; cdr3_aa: CASTPGDSTYEQYF; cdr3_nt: TGTGCCAGCACCCCAGGGGACAGTACCTACGAGCAGTACTTC
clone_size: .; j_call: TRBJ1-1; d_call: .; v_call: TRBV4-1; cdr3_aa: CASSQGAHPDTEAFF; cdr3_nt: TGCGCCAGCAGCCAAGGAGCCCACCCCGACACTGAAGCTTTCTTT
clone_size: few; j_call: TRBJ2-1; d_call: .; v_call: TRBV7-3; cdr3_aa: CASSYSASSYNEQFF; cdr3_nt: TGTGCCAGCAGCTATAGCGCCAGCTCCTACAATGAGCAGTTCTTC
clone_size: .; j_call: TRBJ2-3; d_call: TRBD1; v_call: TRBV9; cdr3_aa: CASSVAGTGVDTQYF; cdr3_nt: TGTGCCAGCAGCGTAGCTGGGACAGGGGTAGATACGCAGTATTTT
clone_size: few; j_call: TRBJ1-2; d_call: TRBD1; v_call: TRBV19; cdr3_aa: CASTDRGHGYTF; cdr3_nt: TGTGCCAGTACAGACAGGGGCCATGGCTACACCTTC
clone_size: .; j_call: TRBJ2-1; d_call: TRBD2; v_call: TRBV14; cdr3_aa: CASSPIPGTSGDVYNEQFF; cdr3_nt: TGTGCCAGCAGCCCGATCCCCGGGACTAGCGGAGACGTTTACAATGAGCAGTTCTTC
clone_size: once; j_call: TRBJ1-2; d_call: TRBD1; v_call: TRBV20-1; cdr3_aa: CSARDRDRDTF; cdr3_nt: TGCAGTGCTAGAGATCGGGACAGGGACACCTTC
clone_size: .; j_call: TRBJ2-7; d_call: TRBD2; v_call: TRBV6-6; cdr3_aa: CASSHGPAGGLVYEQYF; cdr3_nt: TGTGCCAGCAGTCACGGCCCGGCGGGGGGGCTAGTCTACGAGCAGTACTTC
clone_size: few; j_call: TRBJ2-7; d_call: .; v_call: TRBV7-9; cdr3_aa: CASSSRKGRGTYEQYF; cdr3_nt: TGTGCCAGCAGCTCAAGGAAAGGACGAGGGACCTACGAGCAGTACTTC
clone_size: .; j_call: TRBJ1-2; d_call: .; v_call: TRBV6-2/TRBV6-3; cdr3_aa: CASSPGGLYGYTF; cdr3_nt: TGTGCCAGCAGCCCTGGAGGGCTTTATGGCTACACCTTC
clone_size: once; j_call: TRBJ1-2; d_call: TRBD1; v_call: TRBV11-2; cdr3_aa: CASSSSTAQGANGYTF; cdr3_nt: TGTGCCAGCAGCTCCTCGACCGCGCAGGGGGCTAATGGCTACACCTTC
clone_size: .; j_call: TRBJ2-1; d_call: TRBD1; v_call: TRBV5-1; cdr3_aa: CASSPWTGAGYEQFF; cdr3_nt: TGCGCCAGCAGCCCGTGGACAGGGGCGGGGTATGAGCAGTTCTTC
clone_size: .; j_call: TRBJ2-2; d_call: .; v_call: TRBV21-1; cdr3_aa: CASSTRGTGEGGELFF; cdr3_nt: TGTGCCAGCAGCACCCGCGGGACAGGGGAAGGCGGGGAGCTGTTTTTT
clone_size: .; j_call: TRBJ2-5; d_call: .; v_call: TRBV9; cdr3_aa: CASSVGSLQETQYF; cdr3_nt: TGTGCCAGCAGCGTAGGAAGCCTCCAAGAGACCCAGTACTTC
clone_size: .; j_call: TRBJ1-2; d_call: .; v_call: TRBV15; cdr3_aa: CATSRDKRVNYGYTF; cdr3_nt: TGTGCCACCAGCAGAGATAAGAGGGTAAACTATGGCTACACCTTC
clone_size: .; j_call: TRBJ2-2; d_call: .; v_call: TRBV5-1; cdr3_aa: CATKDVQGETGELFF; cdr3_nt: TGCGCCACCAAAGACGTTCAGGGCGAAACCGGGGAGCTGTTTTTT
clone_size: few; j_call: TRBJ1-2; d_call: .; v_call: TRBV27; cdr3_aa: CASSFRGGYGYTF; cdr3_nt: TGTGCCAGCAGTTTCAGGGGTGGATATGGCTACACCTTC
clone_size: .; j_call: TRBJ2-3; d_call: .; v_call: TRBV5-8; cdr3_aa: CASSYLGRDPDTQYF; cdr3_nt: TGTGCCAGCTCCTACCTTGGTCGGGATCCAGATACGCAGTATTTT
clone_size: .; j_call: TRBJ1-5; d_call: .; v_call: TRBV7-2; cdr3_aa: CASSFSTVNQPQHF; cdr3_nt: TGTGCCAGCAGCTTCTCGACAGTCAATCAGCCCCAGCATTTT
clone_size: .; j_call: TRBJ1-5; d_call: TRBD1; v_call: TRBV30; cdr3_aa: CAWNTGGPLQPQHF; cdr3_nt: TGTGCCTGGAACACAGGGGGCCCGTTACAGCCCCAGCATTTT
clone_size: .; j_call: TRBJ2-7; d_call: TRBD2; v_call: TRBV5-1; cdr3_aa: CASSLVIAGGPHEQYF; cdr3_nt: TGCGCCAGCAGCTTGGTTATAGCGGGAGGGCCCCACGAGCAGTACTTC
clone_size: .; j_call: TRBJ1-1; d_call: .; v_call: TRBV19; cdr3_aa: CASTSVGGSFDASPSNTEAFF; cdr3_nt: TGTGCCAGTACCTCAGTGGGAGGGTCCTTTGATGCCAGTCCTTCGAACACTGAAGCTTTCTTT
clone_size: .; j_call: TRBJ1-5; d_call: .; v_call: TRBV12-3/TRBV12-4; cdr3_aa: CASSPGYNQPQHF; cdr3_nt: TGTGCCAGCAGTCCGGGGTACAATCAGCCCCAGCATTTT
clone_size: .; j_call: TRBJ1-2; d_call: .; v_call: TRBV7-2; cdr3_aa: CASRGQALGGYTF; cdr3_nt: TGTGCCAGCAGGGGTCAGGCCCTTGGGGGCTACACCTTC
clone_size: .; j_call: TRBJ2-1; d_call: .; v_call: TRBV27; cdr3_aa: CASSLTGLGQFF; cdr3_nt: TGTGCCAGCAGTTTAACAGGTCTAGGGCAGTTCTTC
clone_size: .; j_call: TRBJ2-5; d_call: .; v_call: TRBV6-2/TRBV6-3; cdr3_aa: CASSRDIGETQYF; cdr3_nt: TGTGCCAGCAGTCGGGACATCGGGGAGACCCAGTACTTC
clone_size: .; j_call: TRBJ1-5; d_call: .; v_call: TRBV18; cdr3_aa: CASSLGREQPQHF; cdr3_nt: TGTGCCAGCTCCCTCGGGAGAGAACAGCCCCAGCATTTT
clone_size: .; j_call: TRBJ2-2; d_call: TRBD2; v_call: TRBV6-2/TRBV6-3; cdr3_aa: CASSHLAGGPTGELFF; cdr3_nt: TGTGCCAGCAGTCACCTAGCGGGGGGGCCGACCGGGGAGCTGTTTTTT
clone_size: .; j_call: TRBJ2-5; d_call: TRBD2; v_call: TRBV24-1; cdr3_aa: CATSGLTSGKETQYF; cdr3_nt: TGTGCCACCAGTGGCCTGACTAGCGGGAAAGAGACCCAGTACTTC
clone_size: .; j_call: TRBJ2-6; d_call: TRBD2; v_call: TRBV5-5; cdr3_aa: CASSRGRVVGANVLTF; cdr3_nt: TGTGCCAGCAGCCGAGGGAGGGTAGTAGGGGCCAACGTCCTGACTTTC
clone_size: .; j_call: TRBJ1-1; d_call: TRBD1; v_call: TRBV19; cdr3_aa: CASSSHGQGNTEAFF; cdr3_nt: TGTGCCAGTAGTTCACACGGACAGGGAAATACTGAAGCTTTCTTT
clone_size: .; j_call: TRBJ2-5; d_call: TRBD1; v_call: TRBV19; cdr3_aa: CASNPGDQDRDETQYF; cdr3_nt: TGTGCCAGTAACCCAGGAGACCAGGACAGGGACGAGACCCAGTACTTC
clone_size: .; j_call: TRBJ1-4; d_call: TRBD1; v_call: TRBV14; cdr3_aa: CASRLQGVGEKLFF; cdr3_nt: TGTGCCAGCAGACTACAGGGGGTGGGTGAAAAACTGTTTTTT
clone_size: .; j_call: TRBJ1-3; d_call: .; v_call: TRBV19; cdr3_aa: CASSIGSGNTIYF; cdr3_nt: TGTGCCAGTAGTATCGGCTCTGGAAACACCATATATTTT
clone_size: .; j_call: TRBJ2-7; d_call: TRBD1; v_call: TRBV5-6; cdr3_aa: CASSLGDRVYEQYF; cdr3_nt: TGTGCCAGCAGCTTGGGGGACAGGGTCTACGAGCAGTACTTC
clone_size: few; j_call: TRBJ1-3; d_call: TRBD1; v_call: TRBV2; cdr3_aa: CASGAGTGLPSGNTIYF; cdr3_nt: TGTGCCAGCGGAGCGGGGACAGGGCTCCCCTCTGGAAACACCATATATTTT
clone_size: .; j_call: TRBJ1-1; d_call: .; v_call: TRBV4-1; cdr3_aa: CASSQSSVHANTEAFF; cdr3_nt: TGCGCCAGCAGCCAATCTTCCGTACATGCGAACACTGAAGCTTTCTTT